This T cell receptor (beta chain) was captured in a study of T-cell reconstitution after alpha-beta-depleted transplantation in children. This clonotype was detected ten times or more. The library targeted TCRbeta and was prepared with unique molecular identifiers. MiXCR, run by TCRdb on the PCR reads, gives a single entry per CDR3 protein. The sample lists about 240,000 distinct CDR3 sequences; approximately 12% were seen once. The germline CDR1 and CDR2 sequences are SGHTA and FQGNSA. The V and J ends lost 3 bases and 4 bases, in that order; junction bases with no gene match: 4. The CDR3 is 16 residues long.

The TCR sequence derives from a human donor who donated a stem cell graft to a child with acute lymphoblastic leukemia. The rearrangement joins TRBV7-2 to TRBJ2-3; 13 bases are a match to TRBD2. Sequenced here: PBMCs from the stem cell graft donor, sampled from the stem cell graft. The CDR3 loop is CASSFGLAGAPDTQYF. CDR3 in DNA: TGTGCCAGCAGCTTCGGACTAGCGGGGGCCCCAGATACGCAGTATTTT.